A single sample gave rise to the 14 T cell receptor beta chains below, sequenced in a study of cytomegalovirus exposure and HLA in healthy donors. With 60 Vbeta and 13 Jbeta primers, the PCR was carried out. This table comes from immunoSEQ multiplex PCR, and its TCRdb copy is limited to in-frame clones, with some not included. Here the sample spans some 110,000 clones, 75% to 80% being singletons. Sample: PBMCs. The receptors come from a man aged 40-49 years in good health and CMV-seronegative.

The chain combines TRBV7-9 with TRBJ2-2, with 9 bases matching TRBD1. Per germline, CDR1 SEHNR and CDR2 FQNEAQ (reference sequence). CDR3 size: 16 residues. The ends lost 4 bases at V and 1 base at J; junction bases unmatched: 4. The CDR3: CASSSRQGENTGELFF. Here the CDR3 DNA reads TGTGCCAGCAGCTCACGACAGGGGGAGAACACCGGGGAGCTGTTTTTT.

This clone was seen more than once but under ten times. This chain uses TRBV19 with TRBJ1-1; weak D call: TRBD1 (5 bases). In germline, CDR1 is LNHDA, CDR2 SQIVND (reference sequence). Trimming took 7 bases from V and 3 from J, leaving 12 bases between them. The CDR3 has 13 residues. The CDR3 DNA reads as TGTGCCAGTACCACGGGGGGGGACACTGAAGCTTTCTTT. Its protein product is CASTTGGDTEAFF.

J is TRBJ1-1 and V is TRBV7-9, with TRBD1 as a possible D gene (5 bases). Per the germline V gene, CDR1 is SEHNR and CDR2 is FQNEAQ (reference sequence). The CDR3 spans 15 residues. Trimming removed 5 bases at V and 2 bases at J, with 15 bases between. The CDR3 DNA follows: TGTGCCAGCAGCCCCCAGGGTGGAGAAAACACTGAAGCTTTCTTT. As protein: CASSPQGGENTEAFF. Full variable domain (remainder filled in from reference TRBV7-9 and TRBJ1-1): DTGVSQNPRHKITKRGQNVTFRCDPISEHNRLYWYRQTLGQGPEFLTYFQNEAQLEKSRLLSDRFSAERPKGSFSTLEIQRTEQGDSAMYLCASSPQGGENTEAFFGQGTRLTVV.

The chain carries TRBV6-6 and TRBJ2-7, with 7 positions matching TRBD1. CDR3 size: 13 residues. Trimming at V came to 8 bases and at J to 0 bases, leaving 4 bases not matched to a gene. The germline gives CDR1 MNHNY, CDR2 SVGAGI (reference sequence). CDR3 residues: CASDTGVSYEQYF. The CDR3 DNA follows: TGTGCCAGCGACACAGGGGTCTCCTACGAGCAGTACTTC.

The chain recombines TRBV10-3 with TRBJ1-2; a weak D match, TRBD1 (5 bases). Germline CDR1 and CDR2: ENHRY and SYGVKD. This CDR3 spans 13 amino acids. V lost 3 bases, J lost 4 bases, and 9 bases lay in between. Here the CDR3 DNA reads TGTGCCATCAGTGACGAAGACAGCTATGGCTACACCTTC. Translated, it gives CAISDEDSYGYTF.

Notes on this clone: Other nucleotide sequences in the sample specify the same CDR3. This chain connects TRBV5-4 to TRBJ2-7, with a tentative D call TRBD1 (7 bases). There are 14 residues in the CDR3. Germline CDR1 reads SGHNT; CDR2 reads YYREEE (reference sequence). The ends were cut back, 5 bases at V and 4 bases at J, with 16 bases in the middle. The CDR3 bases are TGTGCCAGCAGTCTCGTGGCAGGGGGGTACGAGCAGTACTTC. Protein: CASSLVAGGYEQYF.

This chain joins TRBV2 and TRBJ2-5; the D gene is possibly TRBD1 (5 bases). Germline V lookup: CDR1 SNHLY, CDR2 FYNNEI. The V gene lost 3 bases and the J gene lost 1 base, with 6 bases spanning the gap. The CDR3 loop spans 13 amino acids. The CDR3 protein is CASSDRVQETQYF. The CDR3 DNA follows: TGTGCCAGCAGTGACAGGGTCCAAGAGACCCAGTACTTC.

Only a few counts were recorded for this clone. The chain recombines TRBV9 with TRBJ2-7, with a possible D match to TRBD2 (7 bases). This CDR3 has 14 amino acids. The germline V gene encodes CDR1 SGDLS and CDR2 YYNGEE. The V end was cut by 4 bases, the J end by 3 bases, with 14 bases between. The CDR3 spells CASSLRGGGYEQYF. CDR3 DNA sequence: TGTGCCAGCAGCCTTAGGGGGGGCGGCTACGAGCAGTACTTC.

This clone came up a few times. The same CDR3 is also encoded by other DNA sequences in this sample. V usage is TRBV6-1 and J usage is TRBJ1-2; the D is unclear. Germline V gene lookup returns CDR1 MNHNS and CDR2 SASEGT. With 0 bases removed from V and 5 bases from J, the gap between germline ends came to 7 bases. The CDR3 is 13 amino acids. This CDR3 is CASSEAGGYGYTF. CDR3 nucleotides: TGTGCCAGCAGTGAAGCGGGCGGGTATGGCTACACCTTC.

The chain couples TRBV5-5 to TRBJ1-2; D perhaps matches TRBD1 (5 bases). Between the trimmed V and J ends, which lost 2 bases and 2 bases, there was a span of 13 bases. Germline-derived CDR1 and CDR2 are SGHKS and YYEKEE (reference sequence). The CDR3 covers 15 residues. The DNA of the CDR3 is TGTGCCAGCAGCTTAAGGGGAAACGGGAACTATGGCTACACCTTC. Translating gives CASSLRGNGNYGYTF.

The chain couples TRBV30 to TRBJ1-6, with 7 bases fitting TRBD1. The V gene's germline CDR1 is GTSNPN and CDR2 SVGIG (reference sequence). CDR3 length: 14 residues. V gave up 0 bases and J gave up 9 bases; unmatched junction bases: 5. The DNA for the CDR3 is TGTGCCTGGAGTGTGGGGCAGGGGGTTTCACCCCTCCACTTT. This translates into CAWSVGQGVSPLHF.

V and J are TRBV5-1 and TRBJ1-3; D uncertain. The CDR3 runs to 13 residues. V dropped 4 bases and J dropped 2 bases, with 7 bases sitting between them. CDR1 and CDR2 (germline): SGHRS, YFSETQ. The CDR3 here is CASSPVPGNTIYF. In DNA form, the CDR3 reads TGCGCCAGCAGCCCGGTTCCTGGAAACACCATATATTTT.

The V and J genes are TRBV6-5 and TRBJ2-1; 7 nucleotides line up with TRBD1. Looked up from germline, CDR1 is MNHEY and CDR2 is SVGAGI. The junction had 1 base not matched to a gene; V was cut back by 0 bases and J by 8 bases. This CDR3 contains 13 residues. The CDR3 reads CASSYSRGHEQFF. The CDR3 bases are TGTGCCAGCAGTTACTCGAGGGGGCATGAGCAGTTCTTC.

This clone was counted a few times. This chain links TRBV27 with TRBJ2-1; TRBD1 is a possible D gene (5 bases). V was trimmed by 4 bases and J by 3 bases, leaving 7 bases between them. The CDR3 spans 13 residues. Germline V gene lookup returns CDR1 MNHEY and CDR2 SMNVEV (reference sequence). The CDR3 sequence is CASSYDSYNEQFF. The CDR3 DNA follows: TGTGCCAGCAGTTACGACAGCTACAATGAGCAGTTCTTC.